Listed here are 29 T cell receptor beta chains from one sample, sequenced in a study of neoadjuvant anti-PD-1 for oral cavity cancer. Sequencing used immunoSEQ multiplex PCR; TCRdb keeps in-frame clones, though not all of them. The table shows about 8,000 clones, with less than 75% occurring only once. Time point specified: after neoadjuvant nivolumab, at surgical resection. This specimen consisted of PBMCs, obtained after nivolumab (anti-PD-1) treatment. These receptors were obtained from a person aged 40 to 85 with oral cavity squamous cell carcinoma.

CDR3 DNA sequence: TGTGCCAGCAGTGAATCGGGAGGTCCTGAGCAGTTCTTC. The encoded protein is CASSESGGPEQFF. The V and J genes are TRBV6-1 and TRBJ2-1; 7 nucleotides agree with TRBD2. The junction had 4 bases not matched to a gene; V was cut back by 2 bases and J by 9 bases. The length of the CDR3 is 13 residues. Looked up from germline, CDR1 is MNHNS and CDR2 is SASEGT.

The chain couples TRBV10-3 to TRBJ2-7, with TRBD1 matching 9 bases. Germline V lookup: CDR1 ENHRY, CDR2 SYGVKD. CDR3 length: 14 amino acids. Trimming took 6 bases from V and 3 from J; bases not matched to a gene: 6. DNA for the CDR3: TGTGCCATCAGACAGGACAGGGGAGGCTACGAGCAGTACTTC. Translating it yields CAIRQDRGGYEQYF.

This chain uses TRBV7-2 with TRBJ1-3, with D uncertain. The CDR3 runs 16 residues. Trimming removed 1 base at V and 0 bases at J, with 10 bases between. Germline assignment: CDR1 SGHTA and CDR2 FQGNSA. The CDR3 region is CASSLGVRLSGNTIYF. The CDR3 DNA follows: TGTGCCAGCAGCTTAGGGGTCCGACTCTCTGGAAACACCATATATTTT. Together with reference TRBV7-2 and TRBJ1-3, the CDR3 gives the full variable domain: GAGVSQSPSNKVTEKGKDVELRCDPISGHTALYWYRQSLGQGLEFLIYFQGNSAPDKSGLPSDRFSAERTGGSVSTLTIQRTQQEDSAVYLCASSLGVRLSGNTIYFGEGSWLTVV.

This clone showed up just once. This chain connects TRBV5-1 to TRBJ2-5; 11 positions agree with TRBD2. Looked up from germline, CDR1 is SGHRS and CDR2 is YFSETQ. The CDR3 covers 16 residues. V was clipped by 2 bases and J by 4 bases; unmatched bases: 7. For the CDR3, the DNA is TGCGCCAGCAGCTTCTTTAGCGGGGGGGCCGGAGAGACCCAGTACTTC. It codes for CASSFFSGGAGETQYF.

This chain connects TRBV7-2 to TRBJ2-5; a weak D match, TRBD2 (6 bases). The V end was cut by 5 bases, the J end by 2 bases, with 12 bases between. CDR1 is SGHTA and CDR2 is FQGNSA in the germline V gene. CDR3 size: 14 residues. The CDR3 spells CASSTGTPQETQYF. The CDR3 DNA is TGTGCCAGCAGCACGGGGACTCCACAAGAGACCCAGTACTTC.

The V and J genes are TRBV19 and TRBJ1-1; TRBD1 agrees at 10 bases. The V gene's germline CDR1 is LNHDA and CDR2 SQIVND (reference sequence). This CDR3 region has 16 residues. The trim removed 7 bases at V and 6 bases at J, leaving 14 bases unmatched. The CDR3 is CASKVMGTGVSPEAFF. CDR3 nucleotide sequence: TGTGCCAGTAAGGTTATGGGGACAGGGGTTTCCCCTGAAGCTTTCTTT.

This clone is judged large (0.1 to 1%). The chain employs TRBV27 and TRBJ2-1; D gene unclear. CDR1 MNHEY and CDR2 SMNVEV come from the germline V gene (reference sequence). The CDR3 runs 13 residues. The V end lost 8 bases, the J end lost 5 bases, and 13 bases lay between the germline ends. This CDR3 is CASEAPRNNEQFF. In DNA form, the CDR3 reads TGTGCCAGCGAGGCTCCCCGCAACAATGAGCAGTTCTTC.

This clone was counted once. The chain combines TRBV15 with TRBJ2-3, with TRBD1 identical over 7 bases. This CDR3 region has 15 residues. The J segment lost 0 bases and the V segment lost 3 bases, leaving 3 bases of the junction unmatched. Germline assignment: CDR1 LNHNV and CDR2 YYDKDF (reference sequence). The CDR3 region has the DNA TGTGCCACCAGCAGGTTGGGACAGAGCACAGATACGCAGTATTTT. Amino acid sequence: CATSRLGQSTDTQYF.

V and J are TRBV28 and TRBJ1-1; no clear D. Germline V gene lookup returns CDR1 MDHEN and CDR2 SYDVKM. V lost 8 bases and J 3 bases, leaving 13 bases between the germline ends. The CDR3 is made up of 13 amino acids. The CDR3 region is CASDSGSDTEAFF. The CDR3 DNA is TGTGCCAGCGACTCTGGTAGCGACACTGAAGCTTTCTTT.

The chain employs TRBV19 and TRBJ1-4, with 7 bases that match TRBD1. From germline, CDR1 is LNHDA and CDR2 SQIVND (reference sequence). The CDR3 sequence is 18 residues long. Trimming at V came to 4 bases and at J to 0 bases, leaving 11 bases not matched to a gene. CDR3 sequence (DNA): TGTGCCAGTAGTACCCGAAAGGACAGGAGATCAACTAATGAAAAACTGTTTTTT. This encodes CASSTRKDRRSTNEKLFF.

V and J are TRBV19 and TRBJ1-5; D gene ambiguous. Germline V CDR1 and CDR2: LNHDA, SQIVND (reference sequence). The ends were cut back, 3 bases at V and 7 bases at J, with 10 bases in the middle. The CDR3 contains 13 residues. CDR3: CASSITQQQPQHF. In DNA form, the CDR3 reads TGTGCCAGTAGTATTACACAGCAACAGCCCCAGCATTTT.

The chain carries TRBV27 and TRBJ1-1, with a possible D match to TRBD1 (6 bases). The CDR3 loop spans 13 amino acids. The V end lost 5 bases, the J end lost 7 bases, and 14 bases lay between the germline ends. Per the germline V gene, CDR1 is MNHEY and CDR2 is SMNVEV (reference sequence). The CDR3 nucleotides read TGTGCCAGCAGTAACTCGGACAGCCTTGAAGCTTTCTTT. Amino acids: CASSNSDSLEAFF.

The V and J genes are TRBV27 and TRBJ2-2, with 7 bases matching TRBD1. The germline V gene has CDR1 MNHEY and CDR2 SMNVEV (reference sequence). CDR3 length: 16 residues. V shed 6 bases and J 4 bases; nucleotides not matched to a gene: 11. The DNA for the CDR3 is TGTGCCAGCAGCCCCCTGACAGGGAAAGGCACCGGGGAGCTGTTTTTT. This codes for CASSPLTGKGTGELFF.

This clone was found a few times. V is TRBV11-1 and J is TRBJ2-7, with TRBD1 identical over 10 bases. CDR3 size: 15 residues. The V segment lost 3 bases and the J segment 2 bases; nucleotides outside the gene matches: 4. Germline-derived CDR1 and CDR2 are SGHAT and FQDESV (reference sequence). The CDR3 DNA follows: TGTGCCAGCAGCTTCCGGGACAGGGGAACCTACGAGCAGTACTTC. It specifies CASSFRDRGTYEQYF.

This chain connects TRBV6-6 to TRBJ2-3; D perhaps matches TRBD1 (6 bases). The ends were cut back, 2 bases at V and 5 bases at J, with 11 bases in the middle. The germline V gene has CDR1 MNHNY and CDR2 SVGAGI (reference sequence). This CDR3 contains 14 residues. The CDR3 loop is CASSYQGLVDTQYF. The DNA for the CDR3 is TGTGCCAGCAGTTACCAGGGGCTGGTAGATACGCAGTATTTT.

This chain uses TRBV11-2 with TRBJ1-4; 9 nucleotides match TRBD1. With V trimmed by 5 bases and J by 2 bases, 6 bases remained unmatched. Germline loops: CDR1 SGHAT, CDR2 FQNNGV. This CDR3 comprises 16 residues. CDR3 amino acids: CASSDRGRRTNEKLFF. As DNA, the CDR3 is TGTGCCAGCAGCGACAGGGGGAGAAGGACTAATGAAAAACTGTTTTTT.

The rearrangement joins TRBV4-1 to TRBJ1-1; D gene ambiguous. The germline gives CDR1 MGHRA, CDR2 YSYEKL. This CDR3 is 15 amino acids long. The ends were cut back, 0 bases at V and 11 bases at J, with 19 bases in the middle. Here the CDR3 DNA reads TGCGCCAGCAGCCAAGATCCCGGCCTTAACGTCGGGGCTTTCTTT. Translating it yields CASSQDPGLNVGAFF.

V and J are TRBV30 and TRBJ2-7; D unclear. The CDR3 contains 15 residues. V was clipped by 2 bases and J by 6 bases, with 20 bases between them. Germline-derived CDR1 and CDR2 are GTSNPN and SVGIG (reference sequence). This CDR3 is CAWSYVATSKGEQYF. CDR3 nucleotides: TGTGCCTGGAGTTATGTAGCTACCTCTAAGGGCGAGCAGTACTTC.

V usage is TRBV7-6 and J usage is TRBJ2-7; tentative D call: TRBD2 (5 bases). Trimming took 4 bases from V and 0 from J, leaving 13 bases between them. The CDR3 consists of 15 residues. CDR1 is SGHVS and CDR2 is FNYEAQ in the germline V gene. CDR3 nucleotides: TGTGCCAGCAGCTCATTTACCGGGGACTCCTACGAGCAGTACTTC. Encoded protein: CASSSFTGDSYEQYF.

This chain connects TRBV7-2 to TRBJ1-3; D gene unclear. The CDR3 runs to 15 residues. Deletions cut 5 bases from V and 0 bases from J, with 11 bases between. Germline V gene data show CDR1 as SGHTA and CDR2 as FQGNSA. CDR3 residues: CASSPQISSGNTIYF. CDR3 in DNA: TGTGCCAGCAGCCCCCAGATAAGCTCTGGAAACACCATATATTTT.

The V gene is TRBV10-3, the J gene TRBJ2-3; D is ambiguous. Per the germline V gene, CDR1 is ENHRY and CDR2 is SYGVKD. This CDR3 contains 14 residues. Trimming stripped 2 bases from V and 5 bases from J, with 11 bases between. The CDR3 loop reads CAISEGLEQDTQYF. The CDR3, as DNA: TGTGCCATCAGTGAGGGTTTGGAACAAGATACGCAGTATTTT.

The chain carries TRBV9 and TRBJ1-2, with D unresolved. Germline CDR1 is SGDLS and CDR2 is YYNGEE. V was cut by 2 bases and J by 8 bases, with 16 bases left in between. The CDR3 has 14 amino acids. The CDR3 DNA is TGTGCCAGCAGCGTCCGTGAGGCGTCAGGAGGCTACACCTTC. It translates to CASSVREASGGYTF.

The chain has TRBV25-1 and TRBJ1-1; TRBD1 matches at 7 bases. This CDR3 has 14 residues. Germline assignment: CDR1 MGHDK and CDR2 SYGVNS. The J segment lost 8 bases and the V segment lost 7 bases, leaving 13 bases of the junction unmatched. CDR3 amino acids: CASTTRGGGGEAFF. Written as DNA, the CDR3 is TGTGCCAGCACGACCAGAGGGGGAGGGGGCGAAGCTTTCTTT.

The chain employs TRBV2 and TRBJ1-4; D perhaps matches TRBD1 (6 bases). Deletions cut 7 bases from V and 5 bases from J, with 20 bases between. The germline gives CDR1 SNHLY, CDR2 FYNNEI. This CDR3 is built from 16 residues. This chain's CDR3 is CASITTSDRINEKLFF. The CDR3 DNA reads TGTGCCAGCATTACGACTTCCGACAGGATAAATGAAAAACTGTTTTTT.

This CDR3 is CASSLALVETQYF. The CDR3 DNA follows: TGCGCCAGCAGCTTGGCCTTGGTGGAGACCCAGTACTTC. The rearrangement joins TRBV5-1 to TRBJ2-5, with D unresolved. The V end lost 0 bases, the J end lost 5 bases, and 8 bases lay between the germline ends. The CDR3 has 13 residues. Germline V lookup: CDR1 SGHRS, CDR2 YFSETQ.

This rearrangement joins TRBV2 to TRBJ2-7; D may be TRBD1 (6 bases). From germline, CDR1 is SNHLY and CDR2 FYNNEI. The length of the CDR3 is 12 residues. V lost 6 bases and J 2 bases, leaving 8 bases between the germline ends. In DNA, the CDR3 is TGTGCCAGCAGGGGGGCGGCCTACGAGCAGTACTTC. As protein: CASRGAAYEQYF.

The chain uses TRBV6-1 and TRBJ2-3; D gene unclear. This CDR3 has 13 residues. The V end was cut by 11 bases, the J end by 0 bases, with 12 bases between. From germline, CDR1 is MNHNS and CDR2 SASEGT. This chain's CDR3 is CASQFGSTDTQYF. DNA for the CDR3: TGTGCCTCTCAGTTCGGGAGCACAGATACGCAGTATTTT.

The gene calls are TRBV9 and TRBJ1-4; unclear D gene. This CDR3 comprises 16 residues. The V end was cut by 4 bases, the J end by 2 bases, with 15 bases between. CDR1 SGDLS and CDR2 YYNGEE come from the germline V gene. This chain's CDR3 is CASSKDPTTTNEKLFF. CDR3 DNA: TGTGCCAGCAGCAAGGACCCCACTACGACTAATGAAAAACTGTTTTTT.

The genes are TRBV27 and TRBJ2-5; TRBD2 matches at 7 bases. CDR3 length: 14 amino acids. Germline V gene sequence: CDR1 MNHEY, CDR2 SMNVEV (reference sequence). V was clipped by 6 bases and J by 5 bases; unmatched bases: 9. The chain's CDR3 is CASSTYWRGETQYF. The CDR3 region has the DNA TGTGCCAGCAGCACCTACTGGCGGGGGGAGACCCAGTACTTC.